This TCR beta chain emerged from a study of shared clonotypes between healthy human individuals. Whole-study findings and limits: Depth of sequencing was expected to influence donor clonotype sharing.

For this clone: Its antigen is unidentified. Within the sample, other DNA sequences also encode this same CDR3.

The test was conducted at deep level. This table comes from immunoSEQ multiplex PCR, and its TCRdb copy is limited to in-frame clones, with some not included. The data show about 600,000 clones, roughly 98% seen once. V was pared by 1 base and J by 2 bases, with 2 bases of the junction left unmatched. CDR3 length: 14 residues. Germline V lookup: CDR1 SGHAT, CDR2 FQNNGV. Naivety among CD8 cells was defined by CD45RO negativity and positive CCR7 selection, thereby excluding terminally differentiated effector memory CD45RA+ cells. The J gene is TRBJ2-7, the V gene TRBV11-2; TRBD1 aligns across 7 bases. The clonotype originates from a man aged 30 to 45 in good health. Sequencing was performed on naive CD8+ T cells sorted from blood. The CDR3 protein is CASSLGQGAYEQYF. CDR3 bases: TGTGCCAGCAGCTTAGGACAGGGAGCCTACGAGCAGTACTTC.